Given below is one T cell receptor (beta chain) in context. The antigen is undetermined. The assay used deep level. Libraries were prepared by immunoSEQ multiplex PCR; TCRdb keeps only in-frame clonotypes and omits some of them. The table lists 2 million to 2.5 million clones, approximately 95% of them singletons. The record originates from a study of shared clonotypes between healthy human individuals. Study context: Three plates were used per donor for CD4 naive, three for CD4 memory, two for CD8 naive and one for CD8 memory. Study-wide results and limits: Larger estimated richness was generally seen in naive subsets than in memory subsets. Several donors shared around 5.1% of their naive CD4 clonotypes.

This CDR3 is built from 13 residues. The germline gives CDR1 MGHRA, CDR2 YSYEKL. V shed 2 bases and J shed 7 bases, with 9 bases lying between them. Material for sequencing was naive CD4+ T cells from PBMCs. The subset denotes: CD45RA+ positively selected. The receptor's source is a man in his late teens or twenties in good health. Some clones in this sample may be carry-over from other donors' samples. V usage is TRBV4-1 and J usage is TRBJ1-5; D is unresolved. CDR3 region: CASSQQADQPQHF. The CDR3 DNA is TGCGCCAGCAGCCAACAGGCGGACCAGCCCCAGCATTTT.